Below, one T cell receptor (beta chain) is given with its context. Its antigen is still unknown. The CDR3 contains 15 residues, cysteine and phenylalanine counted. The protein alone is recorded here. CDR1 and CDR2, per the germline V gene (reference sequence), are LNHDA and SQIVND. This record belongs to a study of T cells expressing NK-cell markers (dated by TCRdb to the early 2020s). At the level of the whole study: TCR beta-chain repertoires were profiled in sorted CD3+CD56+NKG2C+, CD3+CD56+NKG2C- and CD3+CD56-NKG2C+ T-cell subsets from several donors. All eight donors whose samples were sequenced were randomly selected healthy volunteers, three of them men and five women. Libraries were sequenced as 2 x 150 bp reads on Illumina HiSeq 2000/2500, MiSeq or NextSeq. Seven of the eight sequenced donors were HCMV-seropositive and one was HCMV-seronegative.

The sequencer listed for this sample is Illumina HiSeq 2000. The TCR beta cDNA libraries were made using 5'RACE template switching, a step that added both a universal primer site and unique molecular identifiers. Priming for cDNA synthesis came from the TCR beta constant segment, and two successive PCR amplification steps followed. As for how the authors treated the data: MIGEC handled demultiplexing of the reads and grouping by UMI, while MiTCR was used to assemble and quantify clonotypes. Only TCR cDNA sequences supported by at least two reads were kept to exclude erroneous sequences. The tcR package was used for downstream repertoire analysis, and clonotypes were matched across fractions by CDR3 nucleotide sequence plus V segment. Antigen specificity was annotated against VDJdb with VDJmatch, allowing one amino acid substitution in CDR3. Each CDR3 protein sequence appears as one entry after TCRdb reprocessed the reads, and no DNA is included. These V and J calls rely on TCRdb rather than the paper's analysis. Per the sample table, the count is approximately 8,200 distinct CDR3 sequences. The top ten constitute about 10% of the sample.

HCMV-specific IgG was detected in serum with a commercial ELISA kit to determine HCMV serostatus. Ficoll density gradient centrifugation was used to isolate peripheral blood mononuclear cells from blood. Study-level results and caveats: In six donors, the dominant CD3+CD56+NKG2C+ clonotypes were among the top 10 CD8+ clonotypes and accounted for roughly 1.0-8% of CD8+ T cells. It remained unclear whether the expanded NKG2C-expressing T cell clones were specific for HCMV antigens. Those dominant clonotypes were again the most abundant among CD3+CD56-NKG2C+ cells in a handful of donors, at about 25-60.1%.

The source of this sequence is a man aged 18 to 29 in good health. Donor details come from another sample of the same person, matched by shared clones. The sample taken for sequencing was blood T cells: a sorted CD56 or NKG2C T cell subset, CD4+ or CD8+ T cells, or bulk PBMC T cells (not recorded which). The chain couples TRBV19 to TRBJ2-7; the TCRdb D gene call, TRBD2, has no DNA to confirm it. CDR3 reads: CASSEPTSGRDEQYF.